These 7 T cell receptor beta chains came from one sample sequenced in a study of shared clonotypes between healthy human individuals. Sequencing was performed with immunoSEQ multiplex PCR; in TCRdb, only in-frame clones are kept and a portion is missing. The data contain a few hundred thousand clones, around 79% of them singletons. Material: PBMCs. The origin of the receptors is a woman in her thirties or forties in good health. Some clones in this sample may be carry-over from other donors' samples.

This chain joins TRBV11-2 and TRBJ1-5; D unclear. Germline CDR1 is SGHAT and CDR2 is FQNNGV. CDR3 size: 13 residues. V lost 5 bases and J 4 bases, leaving 9 bases between the germline ends. CDR3: CASSLPTNQPQHF. In DNA form, the CDR3 reads TGTGCCAGCAGCCTCCCAACGAATCAGCCCCAGCATTTT. Variable domain in full (rest from reference TRBV11-2 and TRBJ1-5): EAGVAQSPRYKIIEKRQSVAFWCNPISGHATLYWYQQILGQGPKLLIQFQNNGVVDDSQLPKDRFSAERLKGVDSTLKIQPAKLEDSAVYLCASSLPTNQPQHFGDGTRLSIL.

The CDR3 sequence: CASSLAYHPPFNEQFF. The CDR3 DNA is TGCGCCAGCAGCCTCGCCTATCACCCCCCTTTCAATGAGCAGTTCTTC. This chain links TRBV23-1 with TRBJ2-1; unclear D gene. TRBV23-1 is marked as an open reading frame, function uncertain. Trimming left V 6 bases short and J 6 bases short, with 21 bases between. The CDR3 runs 16 residues.

This chain links TRBV11-2 with TRBJ2-7; the D gene is possibly TRBD2 (5 bases). The CDR3 covers 11 residues. Trimming took off 1 base at V and 7 bases at J, with 5 bases between the two ends. Looked up from germline, CDR1 is SGHAT and CDR2 is FQNNGV. The CDR3 loop is CASSLGLEQYF. DNA of the CDR3: TGTGCCAGCAGCTTAGGACTAGAGCAGTACTTC. Full variable domain (remainder filled in from reference TRBV11-2 and TRBJ2-7): EAGVAQSPRYKIIEKRQSVAFWCNPISGHATLYWYQQILGQGPKLLIQFQNNGVVDDSQLPKDRFSAERLKGVDSTLKIQPAKLEDSAVYLCASSLGLEQYFGPGTRLTVT.

The V gene is TRBV7-8, the J gene TRBJ2-1, with 8 bases aligning to TRBD2. Germline lookup yields CDR1 SGHVS and CDR2 FQNEAQ. The CDR3 covers 15 residues. The ends lost 3 bases at V and 7 bases at J; junction bases unmatched: 8. CDR3 DNA: TGTGCCAGCAGCTTTAGGGCGGGGGGTAATAATGAGCAGTTCTTC. Translation: CASSFRAGGNNEQFF. The entire variable domain, with the rest obtained from reference TRBV7-8 and TRBJ2-1, is as follows: GAGVSQSPRYKVAKRGQDVALRCDPISGHVSLFWYQQALGQGPEFLTYFQNEAQLDKSGLPSDRFFAERPEGSVSTLKIQRTQQEDSAVYLCASSFRAGGNNEQFFGPGTRLTVL.

V gene TRBV27 combines with J gene TRBJ1-1; 9 bases line up with TRBD1. Germline CDR1 MNHEY, CDR2 SMNVEV (reference sequence). V trimming: 6 bases; J trimming: 0 bases; junction bases outside the gene matches: 5. The CDR3 has 15 residues. CDR3: CASRFDRGMNTEAFF. The CDR3, as DNA: TGTGCCAGCAGATTCGACAGGGGGATGAACACTGAAGCTTTCTTT.

V is TRBV15 and J is TRBJ2-2, with D maybe TRBD1 (6 bases). CDR3 length equals 14 residues. Germline V CDR1 and CDR2: LNHNV, YYDKDF (reference sequence). Trimming removed 5 bases from V and 5 bases from J, with 12 bases in between. CDR3 region: CATSGQGSTGELFF. For the CDR3, the DNA is TGTGCCACCAGCGGGCAGGGGTCTACCGGGGAGCTGTTTTTT.

The chain employs TRBV15 and TRBJ2-7; tentative D call: TRBD1 (6 bases). With 0 bases removed from V and 6 bases from J, the gap between germline ends came to 12 bases. Germline lookup yields CDR1 LNHNV and CDR2 YYDKDF (reference sequence). The CDR3 consists of 14 residues. CDR3 nucleotides: TGTGCCACCAGCAGAGATACACTAGGGGGCGAGCAGTACTTC. Its protein product is CATSRDTLGGEQYF.